What follows are 18 T cell receptor beta chains derived from one specimen sequenced in a study of blood T cell repertoires in COVID-19. The data were produced by immunoSEQ multiplex PCR, yet TCRdb's version contains in-frame clones alone and is incomplete. This sample has roughly 120,000 clones, with more than 60% found just once. Material for sequencing was peripheral blood. Every receptor here comes from a man aged 65 to 85 with acute or convalescent COVID-19.

The rearrangement links TRBV6-5 to TRBJ2-1; tentative D call: TRBD2 (5 bases). Trimming took 6 bases from V and 1 from J, leaving 13 bases between them. Germline CDR1 reads MNHEY; CDR2 reads SVGAGI. The CDR3 is 15 residues long. The CDR3 spells CASRQRAESYNEQFF. The CDR3 nucleotides read TGTGCCAGCAGACAGAGAGCGGAATCCTACAATGAGCAGTTCTTC.

CDR3 region: CASPLASGGFNEQFF. The DNA for the CDR3 is TGTGCCTCACCTCTGGCTAGCGGGGGTTTTAATGAGCAGTTCTTC. The V gene is TRBV30, the J gene TRBJ2-1; 10 nucleotides agree with TRBD2. The CDR3 has 15 residues. The V and J ends lost 7 bases and 7 bases, in that order; junction bases with no gene match: 13. Germline CDR1 is GTSNPN and CDR2 is SVGIG (reference sequence).

The chain is built from TRBV15 and TRBJ2-5; TRBD1 agrees at 9 bases. The J segment lost 4 bases and the V segment lost 6 bases, leaving 9 bases of the junction unmatched. This CDR3 region has 15 residues. The germline CDR1 and CDR2 sequences are LNHNV and YYDKDF (reference sequence). CDR3 sequence: CATRSAGQGRETQYF. As DNA, the CDR3 is TGTGCCACCAGGTCAGCGGGACAGGGAAGAGAGACCCAGTACTTC.

This clone was seen once. The CDR3 region is CATSIETGTPYNEQFF. CDR3 nucleotide sequence: TGTGCCACCAGTATAGAAACCGGGACTCCCTACAATGAGCAGTTCTTC. V and J are TRBV15 and TRBJ2-1; TRBD2 might be the D (6 bases). V was clipped by 6 bases and J by 2 bases, with 17 bases between them. Per the germline V gene, CDR1 is LNHNV and CDR2 is YYDKDF (reference sequence). The CDR3 contains 16 residues.

The CDR3 DNA reads TGTGCCAGCAGCCAACCGGGACAGTCGAACGTTGGGGAAGCTTTCTTT. Translated: CASSQPGQSNVGEAFF. This chain joins TRBV14 and TRBJ1-1; 7 positions match TRBD1. Trimming removed 2 bases from V and 8 bases from J; junction bases left unmatched: 14. CDR1 is SGHDN, CDR2 FVKESK, per germline. The CDR3 sequence is 16 residues long.

The chain employs TRBV6-1 and TRBJ1-6; weak D call: TRBD1 (6 bases). Trimming took 2 bases from V and 6 from J, leaving 14 bases between them. Germline V gives CDR1 MNHNS, CDR2 SASEGT. This CDR3 has 16 amino acids. Written as DNA, the CDR3 is TGTGCCAGCAGTGAAAGAGCGGGGGGCGGTAATTCACCCCTCCACTTT. Translation gives CASSERAGGGNSPLHF.

The genes are TRBV7-2 and TRBJ1-2; D gene ambiguous. V shed 5 bases and J shed 2 bases, with 12 bases lying between them. This CDR3 is built from 14 residues. Per the germline V gene, CDR1 is SGHTA and CDR2 is FQGNSA. The CDR3 loop reads CASSPEPLNYGYTF. In DNA form, the CDR3 reads TGTGCCAGCAGCCCCGAACCACTCAACTATGGCTACACCTTC.

The V and J genes are TRBV11-3 and TRBJ2-2; D perhaps matches TRBD2 (6 bases). The CDR3 runs 14 residues. Per the germline V gene, CDR1 is SGHNT and CDR2 is YENEEA. With 3 bases removed from V and 4 bases from J, the gap between germline ends came to 9 bases. The CDR3 here is CASSLRETTGELFF. For the CDR3, the DNA is TGTGCCAGCAGCTTGCGGGAAACCACCGGGGAGCTGTTTTTT.

The V gene is TRBV18, the J gene TRBJ1-1; D is possibly TRBD1 (5 bases). Trimming removed 3 bases from V and 3 bases from J, with 14 bases in between. CDR3 length: 15 amino acids. Germline V CDR1 and CDR2: KGHSH, LQKENI. This CDR3 reads CASSPPTGTYTEAFF. CDR3 nucleotide sequence: TGTGCCAGCTCACCTCCTACCGGGACTTACACTGAAGCTTTCTTT.

The chain uses TRBV5-5 and TRBJ2-2; 7 nucleotides align to TRBD1. Germline assignment: CDR1 SGHKS and CDR2 YYEKEE (reference sequence). J was trimmed by 0 bases and V by 7 bases; bases with no gene match: 6. The length of the CDR3 is 15 residues. The chain's CDR3 is CASRTGTANTGELFF. DNA of the CDR3: TGTGCCAGCCGAACCGGGACAGCGAACACCGGGGAGCTGTTTTTT.

This chain connects TRBV27 to TRBJ1-3, with D possibly TRBD1 on 5 matching bases. The V end lost 5 bases, the J end lost 0 bases, and 11 bases lay between the germline ends. The CDR3 totals 15 residues. CDR1 MNHEY and CDR2 SMNVEV come from the germline V gene (reference sequence). The CDR3 spells CASSITGYSGNTIYF. The CDR3 nucleotides are TGTGCCAGCAGTATCACAGGCTACTCTGGAAACACCATATATTTT.

V gene TRBV5-1 combines with J gene TRBJ1-1; 7 bases fit TRBD1. CDR3 length: 14 amino acids. Germline lookup yields CDR1 SGHRS and CDR2 YFSETQ. The junction had 7 bases not matched to a gene; V was cut back by 4 bases and J by 4 bases. The CDR3 DNA sequence: TGCGCCAGCAGCCGGGGAGCAGGGGGCACTGAAGCTTTCTTT. Residues: CASSRGAGGTEAFF.

This chain links TRBV4-3 with TRBJ1-6, with a tentative D call TRBD1 (5 bases). Trimming stripped 0 bases from V and 8 bases from J, with 11 bases between. CDR1 is LGHNA and CDR2 is YSLEER in the germline V gene. The CDR3 runs to 15 residues. This CDR3 is CASSQDRGSDSPLHF. CDR3 coding DNA: TGCGCCAGCAGCCAAGATCGGGGGTCGGATTCACCCCTCCACTTT.

The chain uses TRBV2 and TRBJ2-7, with TRBD2 as a possible D gene (7 bases). V lost 7 bases to trimming and J lost 3 bases, with 16 bases between them. The CDR3 has 14 residues. Per germline, CDR1 SNHLY and CDR2 FYNNEI. Written as DNA, the CDR3 is TGTGCCAGCATCCCCGCGGGGGCTAACTACGAGCAGTACTTC. As protein: CASIPAGANYEQYF.

This clone occurred a few times. The rearrangement uses TRBV18 and TRBJ1-2, with D perhaps matching TRBD1 (5 bases). Trimming took off 4 bases at V and 1 base at J, with 7 bases between the two ends. This CDR3 has 13 residues. CDR1 and CDR2 from the germline V gene are KGHSH and LQKENI. This CDR3 reads CASSLQDNYGYTF. The DNA for the CDR3 is TGTGCCAGCTCACTACAGGATAACTATGGCTACACCTTC.

The chain couples TRBV19 to TRBJ1-1; D not certain. This CDR3 has 13 residues. V was clipped by 5 bases and J by 0 bases, with 7 bases between them. The germline gives CDR1 LNHDA, CDR2 SQIVND (reference sequence). This CDR3 is CASSFSLNTEAFF. The DNA of the CDR3 is TGTGCCAGTAGTTTTTCATTGAACACTGAAGCTTTCTTT.

The chain recombines TRBV4-2 with TRBJ1-2; D possibly corresponds to TRBD1 (5 bases). The CDR3 is 14 amino acids. Trimming left V 5 bases short and J 4 bases short, with 14 bases between. Germline lookup yields CDR1 LGHNA and CDR2 YNFKEQ. The CDR3 bases are TGTGCCAGCAGCATTACCCAGACAGCCTATGGCTACACCTTC. As protein: CASSITQTAYGYTF.

This chain connects TRBV14 to TRBJ2-1, with 11 bases matching TRBD2. The CDR3 sequence is 15 residues long. Germline V lookup: CDR1 SGHDN, CDR2 FVKESK. Trimming cost V 4 bases and J 12 bases; bases outside gene matches: 11. This chain's CDR3 is CASSPHQGTSGRQFF. DNA of the CDR3: TGTGCCAGCAGCCCTCACCAGGGGACTAGCGGTAGGCAGTTCTTC.